Sequencing of this T cell receptor (beta chain) was carried out in a study of cytomegalovirus exposure and HLA in healthy donors. Study results and caveats: Reportedly, cytomegalovirus status was diagnosed with high sensitivity and specificity.

Note on this clone: The antigen is not known.

V was shortened by 3 bases and J by 3 bases, with 17 bases between the two germline ends. Looked up from germline, CDR1 is MGHDK and CDR2 is SYGVNS. The CDR3 totals 16 residues. TCRdb's copy holds only in-frame clones and misses some; the assay was immunoSEQ multiplex PCR. Counted here are about 260,000 clones, around 90% occurring once; the ten biggest clones make up under 4%. The origin of this receptor is a woman in her 30s in good health and CMV-seronegative. The sequenced sample was PBMCs. V usage is TRBV25-1 and J usage is TRBJ1-2; D is possibly TRBD1 (6 bases). For the CDR3, the DNA is TGTGCCAGCAGTGACCTAGACAGGCCACCTTACTATGGCTACACCTTC. Its translation: CASSDLDRPPYYGYTF.